Listed below are T cell receptor beta chains from one sample, sequenced in a study of CD8+CD57+ T cells in acquired aplastic anemia. One entry per CDR3 protein results from TCRdb running MiXCR on the reads. This table has 310,000 or so distinct CDR3 sequences, approximately 58% appearing once. Sequencing was carried out using sorted CD4+, CD8+, or CD8+CD57+ T cells (not recorded which) from PBMCs. These receptors were taken from a human donor with aplastic anemia. Both conserved end residues are part of each CDR3. Fields, in order: J gene, clone size, V gene, CDR3 protein. Some rows mark clone size as missing; the rest say once, few, many or name a class of expanded clone.

J: TRBJ2-7; size: .; V: TRBV20-1; CDR3: CSALLAGVPYEQYF
J: TRBJ1-5; size: .; V: TRBV6-6; CDR3: CASSYGYRNQPQHF
J: TRBJ1-2; size: few; V: TRBV7-8; CDR3: CASSNRGTGGSGYTF
J: TRBJ1-6; size: few; V: TRBV14; CDR3: CASSQVGTDFRPLHF
J: TRBJ1-6; size: once; V: TRBV9; CDR3: CASSVAGSEPLHF
J: TRBJ2-1; size: .; V: TRBV7-3; CDR3: CASSWTTVVAEQFF
J: TRBJ2-1; size: .; V: TRBV15; CDR3: CATSSLGHHWSEQFF
J: TRBJ1-1; size: .; V: TRBV2; CDR3: CASSETSGAWTEAFF
J: TRBJ1-1; size: .; V: TRBV6-2/TRBV6-3; CDR3: CASSPGDAEAFF
J: TRBJ1-1; size: .; V: TRBV19; CDR3: CASKGDRNTEAFF
J: TRBJ2-2; size: many; V: TRBV6-5; CDR3: CATQRVRAGELFF
J: TRBJ2-7; size: .; V: TRBV5-1; CDR3: CASSLLGQGNDEQYF
J: TRBJ2-3; size: once; V: TRBV10-3; CDR3: CAIQYGLGSDTQYF
J: TRBJ2-3; size: many; V: TRBV6-6; CDR3: CASLRRQGPYSALTDTQYF
J: TRBJ2-5; size: many; V: TRBV25-1; CDR3: CASSPAGTGVKTQYF
J: TRBJ1-3; size: many; V: TRBV3-1; CDR3: CASSQTTGSGNTIYF
J: TRBJ1-2; size: .; V: TRBV9; CDR3: CASSVVKDRAYGYTF
J: TRBJ2-6; size: .; V: TRBV20-1; CDR3: CSASARYRFGANVLTF
J: TRBJ1-2; size: many; V: TRBV7-9; CDR3: CASSLAGDRGRSNYGYTF
J: TRBJ1-1; size: many; V: TRBV20-1; CDR3: CSASGGQGVNTEAFF
J: TRBJ2-7; size: .; V: TRBV5-1; CDR3: CASSSTGYEQYF
J: TRBJ2-7; size: .; V: TRBV10-3; CDR3: CATGQGVRGEQYF
J: TRBJ1-1; size: .; V: TRBV10-3; CDR3: CAISERQGTAEAFF
J: TRBJ1-2; size: .; V: TRBV29-1; CDR3: CSVERGRLGNGYTF
J: TRBJ2-7; size: .; V: TRBV20-1; CDR3: CSASKRTDTYEQYF
J: TRBJ2-3; size: .; V: TRBV19; CDR3: CASSTSRGDTQCF
J: TRBJ2-3; size: many; V: TRBV5-1; CDR3: CASSLQLGATDTQYF
J: TRBJ2-5; size: .; V: TRBV7-9; CDR3: CASSLANRASAETQYF
J: TRBJ2-1; size: many; V: TRBV24-1; CDR3: CATLDKIYNEQFF
J: TRBJ2-7; size: few; V: TRBV7-7; CDR3: CASSTHPGGSYEQYF
J: TRBJ2-3; size: .; V: TRBV11-3; CDR3: CASSLDLPASRRRVSTDTQYF
J: TRBJ2-7; size: .; V: TRBV20-1; CDR3: CSARRAPTGEQYF